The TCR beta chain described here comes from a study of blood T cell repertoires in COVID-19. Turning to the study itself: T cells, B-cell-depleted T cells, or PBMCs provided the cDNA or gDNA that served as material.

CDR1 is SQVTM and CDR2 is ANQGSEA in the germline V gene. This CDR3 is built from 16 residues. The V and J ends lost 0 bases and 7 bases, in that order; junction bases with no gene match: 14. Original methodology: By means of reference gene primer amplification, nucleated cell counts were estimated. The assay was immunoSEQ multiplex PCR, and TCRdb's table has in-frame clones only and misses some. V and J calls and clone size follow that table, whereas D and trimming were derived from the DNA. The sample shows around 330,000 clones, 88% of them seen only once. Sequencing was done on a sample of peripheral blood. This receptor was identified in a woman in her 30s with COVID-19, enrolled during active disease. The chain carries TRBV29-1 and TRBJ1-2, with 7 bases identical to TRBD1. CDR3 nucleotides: TGCAGCGTTGAAGATCAACAGGGGAACGAAGCTATTGGCTACACCTTC. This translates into CSVEDQQGNEAIGYTF.